This T cell receptor beta chain comes out of a study of cytomegalovirus exposure and HLA in healthy donors. 13 Jbeta primers and 60 Vbeta primers were used for the PCR. Libraries were prepared by immunoSEQ multiplex PCR; TCRdb keeps only in-frame clonotypes and omits some of them. Of 140,000 to 150,000 clones listed, 65% to 80% are singletons. This clone has a handful of counts. Antigen unknown. General study findings and limits: Researchers catalogued about 160 TCR beta chains as cytomegalovirus-associated. Follow-up analysis seemed to connect common viral pathogens with several of the most significant clusters identified.

Trimming took 2 bases from V and 5 from J, leaving 5 bases between them. Per the germline V gene, CDR1 is LNHNV and CDR2 is YYDKDF (reference sequence). This CDR3 region has 12 residues. Input material: PBMCs. The chain has TRBV15 and TRBJ2-3; D is undetermined. The clonotype comes from a man aged 35 to 55 in good health and CMV-seropositive. The DNA of the CDR3 is TGTGCCACCAGCAGACTCGGAGATACGCAGTATTTT. It translates to CATSRLGDTQYF. Complete variable domain (other parts from reference TRBV15 and TRBJ2-3): DAMVIQNPRYQVTQFGKPVTLSCSQTLNHNVMYWYQQKSSQAPKLLFHYYDKDFNNEADTPDNFQSRRPNTSFCFLDIRSPGLGDTAMYLCATSRLGDTQYFGPGTRLTVL.